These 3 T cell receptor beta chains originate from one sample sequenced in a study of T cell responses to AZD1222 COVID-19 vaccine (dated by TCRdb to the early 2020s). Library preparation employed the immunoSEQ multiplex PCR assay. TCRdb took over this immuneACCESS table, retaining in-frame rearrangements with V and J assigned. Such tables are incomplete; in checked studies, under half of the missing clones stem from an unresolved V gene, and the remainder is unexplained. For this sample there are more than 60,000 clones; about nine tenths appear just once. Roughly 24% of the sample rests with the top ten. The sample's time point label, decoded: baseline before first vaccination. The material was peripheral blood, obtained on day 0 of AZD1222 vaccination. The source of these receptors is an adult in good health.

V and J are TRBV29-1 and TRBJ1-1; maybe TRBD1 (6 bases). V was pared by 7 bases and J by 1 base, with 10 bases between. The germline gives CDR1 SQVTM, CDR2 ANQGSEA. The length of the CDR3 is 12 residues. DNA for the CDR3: TGCAGCGCTAGGGACACGAACACTGAAGCTTTCTTT. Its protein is CSARDTNTEAFF.

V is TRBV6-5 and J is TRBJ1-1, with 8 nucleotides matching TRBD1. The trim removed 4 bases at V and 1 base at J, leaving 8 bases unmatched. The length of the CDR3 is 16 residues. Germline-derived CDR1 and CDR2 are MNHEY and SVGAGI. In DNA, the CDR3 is TGTGCCAGCAGTTTAGGGACAGGCTTTTGGAACACTGAAGCTTTCTTT. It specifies CASSLGTGFWNTEAFF.

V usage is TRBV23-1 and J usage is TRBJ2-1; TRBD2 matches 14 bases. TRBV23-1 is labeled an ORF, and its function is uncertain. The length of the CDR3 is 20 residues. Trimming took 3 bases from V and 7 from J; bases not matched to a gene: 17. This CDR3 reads CASSQSDRGQGTSGSNEQFF. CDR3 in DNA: TGCGCCAGCAGTCAGTCGGACAGGGGGCAGGGGACTAGCGGGAGTAATGAGCAGTTCTTC.